This is a list of T cell receptor beta chains from one sample in a study of brain T cells in children with intractable seizures. Assay: immunoSEQ multiplex PCR; the TCRdb copy retains only in-frame clones and omits some. This sample has over 95,000 clones, with 90% to 95% found just once. The sequencing used peripheral blood, collected at surgery. The receptors stem from a boy younger than two with hemimegalencephaly and intractable seizures. The CDR3 runs from the conserved cysteine through the conserved F or W. The order of the fields is clone size, J gene, D gene, V gene, CDR3 protein, CDR3 DNA. The D gene is left open where the match is weak. Rows give clone size only sometimes, using once, few, many, or a class for an expanded clone.

clone size: -
J gene: TRBJ2-7
D gene: -
V gene: TRBV9
CDR3 protein: CASSGARSSYEQYF
CDR3 DNA: TGTGCCAGCAGCGGCGCCCGGTCCTCGTACGAGCAGTACTTC

clone size: -
J gene: TRBJ2-2
D gene: -
V gene: TRBV28
CDR3 protein: CATVPSRRTGELFF
CDR3 DNA: TGTGCCACCGTCCCCTCCCGCCGCACCGGGGAGCTGTTTTTT

clone size: -
J gene: TRBJ1-1
D gene: -
V gene: TRBV28
CDR3 protein: CASSSWKWQGSTEAFF
CDR3 DNA: TGTGCCAGCAGTTCGTGGAAGTGGCAGGGCAGCACTGAAGCTTTCTTT

clone size: -
J gene: TRBJ1-1
D gene: -
V gene: TRBV3-1/TRBV3-2
CDR3 protein: CASSQNTEAFF
CDR3 DNA: TGTGCCAGCAGCCAGAACACTGAAGCTTTCTTT

clone size: few
J gene: TRBJ1-1
D gene: -
V gene: TRBV20-1
CDR3 protein: CSAGVPHGAFF
CDR3 DNA: TGCAGTGCTGGAGTCCCGCATGGCGCTTTCTTT

clone size: -
J gene: TRBJ1-3
D gene: TRBD1
V gene: TRBV28
CDR3 protein: CASSPSGGGNTIYF
CDR3 DNA: TGTGCCAGCAGCCCATCAGGGGGCGGAAACACCATATATTTT

clone size: -
J gene: TRBJ2-1
D gene: -
V gene: TRBV24-1
CDR3 protein: CATSDLDSGNNEQFF
CDR3 DNA: TGTGCCACCAGTGATTTGGACTCCGGCAACAATGAGCAGTTCTTC

clone size: -
J gene: TRBJ2-1
D gene: TRBD2
V gene: TRBV7-3
CDR3 protein: CASSSPGGSSYNEQFF
CDR3 DNA: TGTGCCAGCAGCTCCCCCGGGGGGAGCTCCTACAATGAGCAGTTCTTC

clone size: -
J gene: TRBJ1-4
D gene: -
V gene: TRBV20-1
CDR3 protein: CSARWGEKLFF
CDR3 DNA: TGCAGTGCTAGGTGGGGTGAAAAACTGTTTTTT

clone size: -
J gene: TRBJ1-3
D gene: -
V gene: TRBV28
CDR3 protein: CASSLGGSSGNTIYF
CDR3 DNA: TGTGCCAGCAGTTTAGGAGGGAGCTCTGGAAACACCATATATTTT

clone size: -
J gene: TRBJ2-2
D gene: TRBD2
V gene: TRBV9
CDR3 protein: CASSVGRRESTGELFF
CDR3 DNA: TGTGCCAGCAGCGTAGGGCGGCGGGAGAGCACCGGGGAGCTGTTTTTT

clone size: few
J gene: TRBJ2-7
D gene: TRBD2
V gene: TRBV5-6
CDR3 protein: CASSFGLAGIQYF
CDR3 DNA: TGTGCCAGCAGCTTCGGACTAGCGGGAATTCAGTACTTC

clone size: -
J gene: TRBJ1-4
D gene: -
V gene: TRBV7-9
CDR3 protein: CASSSRRPATNEKLFF
CDR3 DNA: TGTGCCAGCAGCTCCCGGCGACCGGCAACTAATGAAAAACTGTTTTTT

clone size: -
J gene: TRBJ2-7
D gene: TRBD1
V gene: TRBV28
CDR3 protein: CASSSRQGFSYEQYF
CDR3 DNA: TGTGCCAGCAGTTCCCGACAGGGTTTCTCCTACGAGCAGTACTTC

clone size: -
J gene: TRBJ2-5
D gene: -
V gene: TRBV3-1/TRBV3-2
CDR3 protein: CATQPGATNQETQYF
CDR3 DNA: TGTGCCACCCAGCCCGGTGCGACAAACCAAGAGACCCAGTACTTC

clone size: -
J gene: TRBJ2-7
D gene: TRBD2
V gene: TRBV5-1
CDR3 protein: CASSSSGGQYEQYF
CDR3 DNA: TGCGCCAGCAGCTCTAGCGGAGGACAATACGAGCAGTACTTC

clone size: -
J gene: TRBJ2-7
D gene: -
V gene: TRBV5-6
CDR3 protein: CASSFWGSQVNEQYF
CDR3 DNA: TGTGCCAGCAGCTTTTGGGGGTCCCAGGTTAACGAGCAGTACTTC

clone size: -
J gene: TRBJ1-4
D gene: -
V gene: TRBV19
CDR3 protein: CASSTDLYPGPNEKLFF
CDR3 DNA: TGTGCCAGTAGTACCGACCTTTACCCGGGTCCTAATGAAAAACTGTTTTTT

clone size: -
J gene: TRBJ2-5
D gene: -
V gene: TRBV21-1
CDR3 protein: CASSKHSQETQYF
CDR3 DNA: TGTGCCAGCAGCAAACACAGCCAAGAGACCCAGTACTTC

clone size: -
J gene: TRBJ2-7
D gene: TRBD1
V gene: TRBV28
CDR3 protein: CASSLGRGLVQYF
CDR3 DNA: TGTGCCAGCAGTTTAGGCAGGGGGCTAGTGCAGTACTTC

clone size: -
J gene: TRBJ1-1
D gene: -
V gene: TRBV5-6
CDR3 protein: CASSLFVGGTEAFF
CDR3 DNA: TGTGCCAGCAGCTTGTTTGTAGGGGGCACTGAAGCTTTCTTT

clone size: -
J gene: TRBJ2-7
D gene: -
V gene: TRBV27
CDR3 protein: CASSLTPRQPPYEQYF
CDR3 DNA: TGTGCCAGCAGTTTAACCCCCCGACAGCCCCCCTACGAGCAGTACTTC

clone size: -
J gene: TRBJ2-3
D gene: -
V gene: TRBV19
CDR3 protein: CASSSGRRTQYF
CDR3 DNA: TGTGCCAGTAGCTCGGGACGGCGAACGCAGTATTTT

clone size: -
J gene: TRBJ1-2
D gene: TRBD1
V gene: TRBV6-5
CDR3 protein: CASRTGGRGYTF
CDR3 DNA: TGTGCCAGCAGAACAGGGGGCCGGGGCTACACCTTC

clone size: -
J gene: TRBJ2-1
D gene: -
V gene: TRBV21-1
CDR3 protein: CASSKTRLAPLRSEQFF
CDR3 DNA: TGTGCCAGCAGCAAGACTAGGCTAGCCCCGTTGAGAAGTGAGCAGTTCTTC

clone size: -
J gene: TRBJ2-7
D gene: -
V gene: TRBV29-1
CDR3 protein: CSGWDGSPYEQYF
CDR3 DNA: TGCAGCGGGTGGGACGGGAGCCCCTACGAGCAGTACTTC

clone size: -
J gene: TRBJ2-2
D gene: TRBD2
V gene: TRBV6-5
CDR3 protein: CAARSGTNTGELFF
CDR3 DNA: TGTGCCGCCCGGAGCGGGACGAACACCGGGGAGCTGTTTTTT

clone size: once
J gene: TRBJ1-1
D gene: TRBD1
V gene: TRBV18
CDR3 protein: CASSPGTGDSTEAFF
CDR3 DNA: TGTGCCAGCTCACCAGGGACAGGGGATAGCACTGAAGCTTTCTTT

clone size: -
J gene: TRBJ2-7
D gene: TRBD1
V gene: TRBV18
CDR3 protein: CASSPRTGGSYEQYF
CDR3 DNA: TGTGCCAGCTCACCCAGGACAGGGGGCTCCTACGAGCAGTACTTC

clone size: -
J gene: TRBJ2-7
D gene: TRBD2
V gene: TRBV28
CDR3 protein: CASSSSRWGGNYEQYF
CDR3 DNA: TGTGCCAGCAGTTCCTCGCGCTGGGGGGGGAACTACGAGCAGTACTTC

clone size: -
J gene: TRBJ1-2
D gene: -
V gene: TRBV28
CDR3 protein: CASSFVRGRGGYTF
CDR3 DNA: TGTGCCAGCAGTTTTGTGAGGGGTCGCGGTGGCTACACCTTC

clone size: -
J gene: TRBJ2-7
D gene: TRBD1
V gene: TRBV19
CDR3 protein: CASSPSGTGAYEQYF
CDR3 DNA: TGTGCCAGTAGTCCCTCCGGGACAGGGGCCTACGAGCAGTACTTC

clone size: -
J gene: TRBJ2-7
D gene: -
V gene: TRBV11-3
CDR3 protein: CASSLGQAPYEQYF
CDR3 DNA: TGTGCCAGCAGCTTAGGGCAAGCCCCCTACGAGCAGTACTTC

clone size: once
J gene: TRBJ1-2
D gene: TRBD1
V gene: TRBV5-4
CDR3 protein: CASSFPGQASASYGYTF
CDR3 DNA: TGTGCCAGCAGCTTCCCGGGACAGGCCTCGGCAAGCTATGGCTACACCTTC

clone size: -
J gene: TRBJ2-7
D gene: -
V gene: TRBV27
CDR3 protein: CASSLIPGSSYEQYF
CDR3 DNA: TGTGCCAGCAGTTTGATCCCCGGGTCCTCCTACGAGCAGTACTTC

clone size: -
J gene: TRBJ2-7
D gene: -
V gene: TRBV19
CDR3 protein: CASSPFAGPPNEQYF
CDR3 DNA: TGTGCCAGTAGTCCTTTTGCAGGCCCCCCCAACGAGCAGTACTTC

clone size: -
J gene: TRBJ2-2
D gene: -
V gene: TRBV3-1/TRBV3-2
CDR3 protein: CASQANTGELFF
CDR3 DNA: TGTGCCAGCCAGGCGAACACCGGGGAGCTGTTTTTT

clone size: -
J gene: TRBJ1-6
D gene: TRBD1
V gene: TRBV9
CDR3 protein: CASSVDARGHSPLHF
CDR3 DNA: TGTGCCAGCAGCGTAGATGCCAGGGGGCACTCACCCCTCCACTTT

clone size: -
J gene: TRBJ2-7
D gene: -
V gene: TRBV28
CDR3 protein: CASSLGGSYEQYF
CDR3 DNA: TGTGCCAGCAGTTTGGGGGGCAGCTACGAGCAGTACTTC

clone size: -
J gene: TRBJ2-2
D gene: -
V gene: TRBV6-5
CDR3 protein: CASSYLDTGELFF
CDR3 DNA: TGTGCCAGCAGTTACCTGGATACCGGGGAGCTGTTTTTT

clone size: -
J gene: TRBJ2-5
D gene: -
V gene: TRBV9
CDR3 protein: CASSLSGPGETQYF
CDR3 DNA: TGTGCCAGCAGCCTCAGCGGCCCAGGGGAGACCCAGTACTTC